The T cell receptor beta chain described here comes from a study of CD8 T cells in ankylosing spondylitis. Study-level findings and limits: A motif of seven or eight highly homologous TCR beta variants was seen as apparently characteristic of ankylosing spondylitis blood.

This clonotype was recorded a few times. Its antigen is not identified. This CDR3 has 15 residues. The V gene's germline CDR1 is MDHEN and CDR2 SYDVKM. The germline V and J ends were trimmed by 3 bases and 0 bases, with 8 bases remaining between them. Using its own MiXCR run on the 5' RACE reads, TCRdb lists one record per CDR3 protein. The sample records about 96,000 distinct CDR3 sequences, around 9.4% being singletons. Sequencing was done on a sample of blood, either unsorted or a sorted T cell fraction (not recorded which). V and J are TRBV28 and TRBJ2-2; D may be TRBD2 (5 bases). This receptor was taken from a male donor with ankylosing spondylitis or in good health (not recorded which). CDR3 in amino acids: CASSLPAANTGELFF. CDR3 sequence (DNA): TGTGCCAGCAGTTTGCCAGCGGCGAACACCGGGGAGCTGTTTTTT.